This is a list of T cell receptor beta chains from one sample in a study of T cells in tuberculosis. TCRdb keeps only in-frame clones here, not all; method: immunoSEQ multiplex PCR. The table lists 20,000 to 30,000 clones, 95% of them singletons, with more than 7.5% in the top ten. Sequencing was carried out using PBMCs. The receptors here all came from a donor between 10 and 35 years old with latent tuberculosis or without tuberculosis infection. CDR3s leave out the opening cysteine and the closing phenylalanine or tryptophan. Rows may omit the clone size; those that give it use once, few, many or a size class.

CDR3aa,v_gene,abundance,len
ASSKTPNQPQH,TRBV9,-,11
ASNRERGGLETEAF,TRBV2,-,14
AISPGQGAAGNTIY,TRBV10-3,-,14
ASSLGRASYNSPLH,TRBV5-8,-,14
ASKQGNSPLH,TRBV28,-,10
ATMQGTSYGYT,TRBV10-2,once,11
ASSESRGYTGELF,TRBV30,-,13
ASSESGGGTDTQY,TRBV6-4,-,13
ASSFSNNEQF,TRBV11-2,-,10
AWRLTGTQY,TRBV30,-,9
ASSVRQPPYEQY,TRBV25-1,once,12
ASSPPLAVEQF,TRBV18,-,11
ASSQGTGFGYT,TRBV14,-,11
ASSRGLAGGANTGELF,TRBV5-5,once,16
ASSSHRGYNSPLH,TRBV11-2,-,13
ASSATGVEQY,TRBV2,-,10
ASSQVGALGLWEKLF,TRBV4-1,-,15
ASSFGTGLNYGYT,TRBV5-8,-,13
ASSLGSTLNEQF,TRBV27,-,12
SVSSDRAGSPLH,TRBV29-1,-,12
ASMGLGRETQY,TRBV19,-,11
ASSAVRGNEKLF,TRBV5-1,-,12
ASSQELTNLRD,TRBV4-2,-,11
ASSYSRVGYGYT,TRBV6-5,-,12
ASSLVVRNYGYT,TRBV7-2,-,12
ASSLSTDNEKLF,TRBV7-2,once,12
ASSLRLGARTQY,TRBV5-5,-,12
ASSSGGEGPYNSPLH,TRBV21-1,-,15
ASSYAGDYGYT,TRBV6-5,-,11
ASSPPSDQGNYT,TRBV18,-,12
ASSQGTGAPNEKLF,TRBV4-1,-,14
ASSLAKWGQSSYEQY,TRBV5-6,-,15
ASGFGDRINSPLH,TRBV12-5,-,13
ASSVGLAVGELF,TRBV7-2,-,12
ASVPLQGSYEQY,TRBV6-1,-,12
ASTPGGSGANVLT,TRBV27,-,13
ASSQTPGQGSMNTEAF,TRBV4-1,-,16
ATGQDYNEQF,TRBV19,-,10
ASSLVSGKLF,TRBV5-8,-,10
ASSVAGSVNYGYT,TRBV9,-,13
ASSDLAGGQETQY,TRBV6-1,few,13
SVQNDRDEQY,TRBV29-1,-,10
ASSLVGRGQGELF,TRBV5-4,-,13
ASSEEITEAF,TRBV2,-,10
ASSLAGEGTDTQY,TRBV6-4,-,13
ASSPVAGTLH,TRBV11-2,-,10
ASSLVAGETQY,TRBV5-4,-,11
ASRVVAPTNQPQH,TRBV9,-,13
AWTGTLGNSPLH,TRBV30,-,12
ASSLAVGTGGRQETQY,TRBV7-6,-,16
ASRELTGSPLH,TRBV6-5,-,11